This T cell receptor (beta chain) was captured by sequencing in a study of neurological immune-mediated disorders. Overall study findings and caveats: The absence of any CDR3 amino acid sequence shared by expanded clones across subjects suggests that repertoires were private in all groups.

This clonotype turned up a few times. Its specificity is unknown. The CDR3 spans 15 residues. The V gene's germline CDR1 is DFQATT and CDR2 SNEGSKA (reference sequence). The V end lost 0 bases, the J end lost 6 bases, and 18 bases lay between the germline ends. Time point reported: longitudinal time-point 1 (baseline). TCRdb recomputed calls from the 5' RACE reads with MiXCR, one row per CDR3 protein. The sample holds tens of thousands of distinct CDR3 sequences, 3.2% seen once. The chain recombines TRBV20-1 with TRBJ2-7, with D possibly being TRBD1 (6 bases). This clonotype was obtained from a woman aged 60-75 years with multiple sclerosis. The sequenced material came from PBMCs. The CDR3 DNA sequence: TGCAGTGCTAGAGATCGTGTGGGGGCAATGGTCGAGCAGTACTTC. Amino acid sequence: CSARDRVGAMVEQYF.